This record concerns one TCR beta chain sequence. The antigen is undetermined. From CD4+ cells came CD45RA+ naive and CD45RA-negative memory subsets. This entry belongs to a study of shared clonotypes between healthy human individuals. Findings of the study overall: Naive subsets generally had larger estimated richness than memory subsets.

Over several immunoSEQ plates, each subset's genomic DNA was distributed in even portions. How the authors handled the data: There were no quality scores in the junction-only immunoSEQ sequences, so filtering differed. TCRdb's copy holds only in-frame clones and misses some; the assay was immunoSEQ multiplex PCR. Clone size and the V and J calls come from that table; the DNA yielded D and trimming. The sample lists about 2.4 million clones; around 94% were seen once. Per the germline V gene, CDR1 is SGHTA and CDR2 is FQGNSA. V was pared by 0 bases and J by 6 bases, with 11 bases of the junction left unmatched. The CDR3 is 17 residues long.

The chain joins TRBV7-2 to TRBJ2-1; 7 nucleotides align to TRBD1. This TCR was sampled from a man aged 18 to 29 in good health. The sample consisted of naive CD4+ T cells sorted from blood. Subset specified: CD45RA+ positively selected. The chain's CDR3 is CASSLAPRGLGTNEQFF. CDR3 nucleotide sequence: TGTGCCAGCAGCTTAGCCCCCAGGGGGTTGGGGACCAATGAGCAGTTCTTC.